This T cell receptor (beta chain) was recorded in a study of cytomegalovirus exposure and HLA in healthy donors. Amplification used 60 Vbeta primers and 13 Jbeta primers. TCRdb keeps only in-frame clones here, not all; method: immunoSEQ multiplex PCR. This sample has 90,000 to 150,000 clones; 77% occur once, and the top ten carry about 3.7%. The CDR3 runs 16 residues. J gave up 4 bases and V 1 base, and 5 bases lay outside the gene matches. Germline CDR1 and CDR2: SGHKS and YYEKEE (reference sequence). The V and J genes are TRBV5-5 and TRBJ2-3, with TRBD2 matching over 11 bases. This clonotype was obtained from a human donor in good health. Material: PBMCs. DNA of the CDR3: TGTGCCAGCAGCTTGCCCCTAGCGGGAGGTGCAGATACGCAGTATTTT. Translation gives CASSLPLAGGADTQYF.